This T cell receptor (beta chain) was captured in a study of blood T cell repertoires in COVID-19. During active infection, Seattle patients enrolled and were then monitored through disease. There are 15 residues in the CDR3. Trimming shortened V by 3 bases and J by 0 bases, and 9 bases separated the two germline ends. Germline CDR1 reads LNHDA; CDR2 reads SQIVND (reference sequence). Only in-frame clones appear in the TCRdb table, and some are missing; sequencing was by immunoSEQ multiplex PCR. The sample lists a few hundred thousand clones; about 87% were seen once. The sequenced material came from peripheral blood. The receptor was derived from a woman younger than 45 with COVID-19, enrolled during active disease. The rearrangement uses TRBV19 and TRBJ1-5; D remains ambiguous. CDR3 coding DNA: TGTGCCAGTAGTATGGGAGGCCTTAGCAATCAGCCCCAGCATTTT. Amino acid sequence: CASSMGGLSNQPQHF.